The sequence of this T cell receptor (beta chain) was determined in a study of vaccination effects on CD4 cells after COVID-19. Background on the study: Roughly 1.8 million PBMC per well received about 9.8 IU/ml IL-2 and around 11 ug/ml peptides in culture.

TCRdb keeps only in-frame clones here, not all; method: immunoSEQ multiplex PCR. The data show tens of thousands of clones, less than 85% seen once. CDR1 and CDR2 from the germline V gene are MDHEN and SYDVKM. This CDR3 comprises 14 residues. In the case of this clone: What it recognizes is unknown. One end of the junction varies from germline; a read error may be responsible.

Isolating CD4+ T cells followed approximately 10 days of culture. The vaccine given was either BNT162b2 or mRNA-1273, in two doses. This TCR came from a human donor who received a COVID-19 vaccine. The V call is TRBV28, the J call TRBJ1-5; 7 bases match TRBD1. The material sequenced was CD4+ T cells from PBMCs cultured without peptide, taken after COVID-19 vaccination. The DNA of the CDR3 is TGTGCCAGCAGCTTGGACAGGAGAAATCATCCCCAGCATTTT. This translates into CASSLDRRNHPQHF.